These 29 T cell receptor beta chains were all obtained from the same sample, sequenced in a study of T cell changes during pregnancy in multiple sclerosis. The protocol was immunoSEQ multiplex PCR, while the TCRdb copy is restricted to in-frame clones and leaves out a portion. The profile shows under 95,000 clones, around 94% of them singletons. The sample was peripheral blood, taken after pregnancy. All receptors derive from a female donor with multiple sclerosis, enrolled in a pregnancy study.

The rearrangement joins TRBV9 to TRBJ2-5, with D tentatively TRBD1 (6 bases). Per germline, CDR1 SGDLS and CDR2 YYNGEE. The CDR3 is 16 amino acids. The V end lost 0 bases, the J end lost 1 base, and 13 bases lay between the germline ends. CDR3 sequence: CASSVAIWDTQETQYF. The DNA of the CDR3 is TGTGCCAGCAGCGTAGCCATTTGGGACACCCAAGAGACCCAGTACTTC.

The gene calls are TRBV11-2 and TRBJ1-1, with D perhaps TRBD1 (6 bases). Germline V lookup: CDR1 SGHAT, CDR2 FQNNGV. Trimming cost V 1 base and J 5 bases, with 11 bases left between them. The CDR3 extends over 14 amino acids. CDR3 coding DNA: TGTGCCAGCAGCTTAGGAACAGGGTTGACTGAAGCTTTCTTT. Its translation: CASSLGTGLTEAFF.

This clone was counted a single time. The V and J genes are TRBV19 and TRBJ1-6, with 8 bases fitting TRBD1. CDR3 length: 12 amino acids. Germline V CDR1 and CDR2: LNHDA, SQIVND (reference sequence). Written as DNA, the CDR3 is TGTGCTTCCAGGGGGCGAAGTTCACCCCTCCACTTT. Its translation: CASRGRSSPLHF.

The gene calls are TRBV9 and TRBJ2-3, with 7 bases identical to TRBD1. This CDR3 has 14 amino acids. In germline, CDR1 is SGDLS, CDR2 YYNGEE. The junction had 3 bases not matched to a gene; V was cut back by 1 base and J by 4 bases. The CDR3 nucleotides read TGTGCCAGCAGCGTACTAGGACAGGCAGATACGCAGTATTTT. It specifies CASSVLGQADTQYF.

This chain links TRBV2 with TRBJ1-2; TRBD1 might be the D (5 bases). Trimming took 11 bases from V and 4 from J, leaving 11 bases between them. The germline V gene encodes CDR1 SNHLY and CDR2 FYNNEI. The CDR3 runs to 11 residues. Here the CDR3 DNA reads TGTGCCGGGGGGGGATCCTATGGCTACACCTTC. Protein product: CAGGGSYGYTF. The full variable domain, completed using reference TRBV2 and TRBJ1-2, is EPEVTQTPSHQVTQMGQEVILRCVPISNHLYFYWYRQILGQKVEFLVSFYNNEISEKSEIFDDQFSVERPDGSNFTLKIRSTKLEDSAMYFCAGGGSYGYTFGSGTRLTVV.

The rearrangement joins TRBV13 to TRBJ2-2, with TRBD1 matching over 8 bases. Germline lookup yields CDR1 PRHDT and CDR2 FYEKMQ (reference sequence). This CDR3 spans 15 amino acids. The V and J ends lost 3 bases and 5 bases, in that order; junction bases with no gene match: 5. The DNA for the CDR3 is TGTGCCAGCAGCTTGACAGGGGCTTGGACCGGGGAGCTGTTTTTT. Translated, it gives CASSLTGAWTGELFF.

The chain is built from TRBV5-1 and TRBJ2-7; D is perhaps TRBD1 (6 bases). Trimming left V 1 base short and J 4 bases short, with 12 bases between. Germline V CDR1 and CDR2: SGHRS, YFSETQ. This CDR3 region has 14 residues. CDR3 amino acids: CASSLLGGPYEQYF. DNA for the CDR3: TGCGCCAGCAGCTTGTTAGGGGGTCCGTACGAGCAGTACTTC.

The rearrangement links TRBV19 to TRBJ1-4; the match to TRBD1 covers 7 bases. The CDR3 is 17 amino acids. Germline assignment: CDR1 LNHDA and CDR2 SQIVND (reference sequence). The V gene end was trimmed by 4 bases and the J gene end by 7 bases; junction bases not matched to a gene: 15. CDR3 sequence: CASSTYVARDSREKLFF. Here the CDR3 DNA reads TGTGCCAGTAGTACATATGTCGCCCGGGACAGTCGTGAAAAACTGTTTTTT.

This chain uses TRBV11-2 with TRBJ1-5, with 11 nucleotides matching TRBD1. The CDR3 spans 17 residues. V trimming: 5 bases; J trimming: 6 bases; junction bases outside the gene matches: 12. Germline V gene sequence: CDR1 SGHAT, CDR2 FQNNGV. The DNA of the CDR3 is TGTGCCAGCAGCGATAGTGGGGGGGACAGGGGGGGTCAGCCCCAGCATTTT. This encodes CASSDSGGDRGGQPQHF.

The V call is TRBV7-8, the J call TRBJ1-2, with 8 bases matching TRBD1. V lost 5 bases and J lost 7; bases outside the gene matches: 3. The CDR3 runs 12 residues. Germline V gives CDR1 SGHVS, CDR2 FQNEAQ. The CDR3, as DNA: TGTGCCAGCAGCCAGGGGGCGCTTGGCTACACCTTC. Its translation: CASSQGALGYTF. The full variable domain, with the rest looked up from reference TRBV7-8 and TRBJ1-2, is GAGVSQSPRYKVAKRGQDVALRCDPISGHVSLFWYQQALGQGPEFLTYFQNEAQLDKSGLPSDRFFAERPEGSVSTLKIQRTQQEDSAVYLCASSQGALGYTFGSGTRLTVV.

The rearrangement joins TRBV10-1 to TRBJ2-5; 9 bases are shared with TRBD1. The CDR3 length is 14 residues. V dropped 3 bases and J dropped 7; count of bases not matched to a gene: 6. Germline-derived CDR1 and CDR2 are WNHNN and SYGVQD (reference sequence). CDR3 nucleotide sequence: TGCGCCAGCAGTGAACCGGACAGGGGAGGGACCCAGTACTTC. Translated, it gives CASSEPDRGGTQYF.

A single count supports this clone. This chain uses TRBV5-1 with TRBJ2-7; TRBD2 matches 8 bases. Germline-derived CDR1 and CDR2 are SGHRS and YFSETQ. With V trimmed by 4 bases and J by 0 bases, 12 bases remained unmatched. The CDR3 spans 17 residues. Here the CDR3 DNA reads TGCGCCAGCAGCCCCCGTTCGGCGGGAGGTCTCTCCTACGAGCAGTACTTC. Translated, it gives CASSPRSAGGLSYEQYF.

This sequence joins TRBV30 and TRBJ2-1; D unclear. The V end was cut by 1 base, the J end by 7 bases, with 14 bases between. The germline gives CDR1 GTSNPN, CDR2 SVGIG (reference sequence). The CDR3 is made up of 14 amino acids. CDR3: CAWSGAFLGNEQFF. CDR3 sequence (DNA): TGTGCCTGGAGTGGGGCTTTTCTTGGGAATGAGCAGTTCTTC. The complete variable domain, with remaining parts taken from reference TRBV30 and TRBJ2-1, reads SQTIHQWPATLVQPVGSPLSLECTVEGTSNPNLYWYRQAAGRGLQLLFYSVGIGQISSEVPQNLSASRPQDRQFILSSKKLLLSDSGFYLCAWSGAFLGNEQFFGPGTRLTVL.

The gene calls are TRBV9 and TRBJ2-5, with 10 bases matching TRBD2. The length of the CDR3 is 16 residues. The germline gives CDR1 SGDLS, CDR2 YYNGEE. The junction had 6 bases not matched to a gene; V was cut back by 0 bases and J by 4 bases. CDR3 loop: CASSVGSLAGSETQYF. The CDR3 nucleotides read TGTGCCAGCAGCGTAGGCTCACTAGCGGGGTCAGAGACCCAGTACTTC.

This sequence joins TRBV7-2 and TRBJ1-5, with 9 positions matching TRBD1. The CDR3 covers 15 residues. V lost 4 bases and J lost 5; bases outside the gene matches: 6. Germline V gene data show CDR1 as SGHTA and CDR2 as FQGNSA. CDR3 amino acids: CASSWGQGAYQPQHF. CDR3 nucleotides: TGTGCCAGCAGCTGGGGACAGGGAGCTTATCAGCCCCAGCATTTT.

This clone is a singleton in its sample. This chain uses TRBV5-6 with TRBJ1-1; weak D call: TRBD1 (6 bases). CDR3 length: 12 residues. Trimming took off 8 bases at V and 4 bases at J, with 12 bases between the two ends. Germline V gene sequence: CDR1 SGHDT, CDR2 YYEEEE. The CDR3 DNA is TGTGCCAGTGGGGGCGGCGGCACTGAAGCTTTCTTT. It encodes CASGGGGTEAFF.

V usage is TRBV13 and J usage is TRBJ2-3, with 10 bases identical to TRBD2. The CDR3 totals 16 residues. Germline CDR1 and CDR2: PRHDT and FYEKMQ (reference sequence). V shed 4 bases and J 4 bases; nucleotides not matched to a gene: 8. The CDR3 region has the DNA TGTGCCAGCAGCTCTCGGACTAGCGGCCGGTCAGATACGCAGTATTTT. It translates to CASSSRTSGRSDTQYF.

V usage is TRBV6-5 and J usage is TRBJ1-1; 9 bases align to TRBD1. The CDR3 covers 14 residues. Losses at the gene ends were 5 bases for V and 4 bases for J; bases not matched to a gene: 5. The germline V gene has CDR1 MNHEY and CDR2 SVGAGI. This CDR3 reads CASSDMTGGTEAFF. CDR3 DNA sequence: TGTGCCAGCAGTGACATGACAGGGGGCACTGAAGCTTTCTTT.

The J gene is TRBJ2-5, the V gene TRBV29-1; 7 positions match TRBD1. V gave up 2 bases and J gave up 4 bases; unmatched junction bases: 10. This CDR3 contains 15 residues. In germline, CDR1 is SQVTM, CDR2 ANQGSEA. The CDR3 DNA reads TGCAGCGTTGAAAGTACGGACAGGCCCGGAGAGACCCAGTACTTC. It yields the protein CSVESTDRPGETQYF. Full variable domain (missing parts from reference TRBV29-1 and TRBJ2-5): SAVISQKPSRDICQRGTSLTIQCQVDSQVTMMFWYRQQPGQSLTLIATANQGSEATYESGFVIDKFPISRPNLTFSTLTVSNMSPEDSSIYLCSVESTDRPGETQYFGPGTRLLVL.

This chain's CDR3 is CAWSHVPSRTEAFF. CDR3 nucleotide sequence: TGTGCCTGGAGTCATGTCCCAAGTCGGACTGAAGCTTTCTTT. The chain links TRBV30 to TRBJ1-1; D not certain. Trimming removed 2 bases from V and 5 bases from J, with 15 bases in between. Per the germline V gene, CDR1 is GTSNPN and CDR2 is SVGIG (reference sequence). The length of the CDR3 is 14 residues.

The gene calls are TRBV19 and TRBJ2-7, with 8 bases matching TRBD1. CDR3 length: 14 residues. J was trimmed by 2 bases and V by 5 bases; bases with no gene match: 5. Germline V gene sequence: CDR1 LNHDA, CDR2 SQIVND (reference sequence). This CDR3 is CASSVSGQAYEQYF. CDR3 bases: TGTGCCAGTAGTGTCTCGGGACAGGCCTACGAGCAGTACTTC.

The chain couples TRBV4-1 to TRBJ2-5; TRBD2 might be the D (6 bases). The germline V gene has CDR1 MGHRA and CDR2 YSYEKL. The V end was cut by 0 bases, the J end by 4 bases, with 18 bases between. The CDR3 sequence is 17 residues long. The CDR3 here is CASSQDGGPGVPETQYF. The CDR3 coding sequence is TGCGCCAGCAGCCAAGACGGAGGGCCCGGGGTTCCAGAGACCCAGTACTTC.

V is TRBV7-7 and J is TRBJ1-1, with 7 bases aligning to TRBD1. V shed 1 base, J shed 4 bases, and the junction held 0 bases outside the gene matches. The germline V gene has CDR1 SSHAT and CDR2 FNYEAQ (reference sequence). The CDR3 contains 13 residues. The chain's CDR3 is CASSLGQGTEAFF. DNA of the CDR3: TGTGCCAGCAGCTTAGGACAGGGCACTGAAGCTTTCTTT.

The V call is TRBV5-1, the J call TRBJ1-6, with a weak D call TRBD1 (5 bases). From germline, CDR1 is SGHRS and CDR2 YFSETQ. This CDR3 comprises 15 residues. V lost 7 bases and J 13 bases, leaving 24 bases between the germline ends. The chain's CDR3 is CASAYRDRGKNPLHF. The CDR3 DNA follows: TGCGCCAGCGCTTATCGGGACCGGGGGAAGAATCCCCTCCACTTT.

The chain joins TRBV30 to TRBJ1-5; 8 bases align to TRBD1. Germline V lookup: CDR1 GTSNPN, CDR2 SVGIG (reference sequence). The CDR3 spans 15 residues. The trim removed 0 bases at V and 4 bases at J, leaving 5 bases unmatched. This chain's CDR3 is CAWSVGDRGNQPQHF. CDR3 DNA sequence: TGTGCCTGGAGTGTAGGCGACAGGGGTAATCAGCCCCAGCATTTT.

J is TRBJ2-4 and V is TRBV5-1; 7 nucleotides align to TRBD1. The CDR3 is made up of 17 amino acids. Germline V lookup: CDR1 SGHRS, CDR2 YFSETQ. V gave up 4 bases and J gave up 1 base; unmatched junction bases: 11. This CDR3 is CASSHFRQGSAKNIQYF. The CDR3 DNA is TGCGCCAGCAGCCACTTTAGACAGGGATCGGCCAAAAACATTCAGTACTTC.

This clone was found once. The gene calls are TRBV7-8 and TRBJ2-7, with TRBD2 matching over 12 bases. Germline trimming cut 3 bases from V and 1 base from J; bases unmatched to any gene: 1. Looked up from germline, CDR1 is SGHVS and CDR2 is FQNEAQ. The CDR3 runs 15 residues. CDR3 sequence: CASSLTSGRSYEQYF. In DNA form, the CDR3 reads TGTGCCAGCAGCTTGACTAGCGGGAGATCCTACGAGCAGTACTTC.

The J gene is TRBJ1-3, the V gene TRBV5-4; D not resolved. Germline V gene data show CDR1 as SGHNT and CDR2 as YYREEE (reference sequence). Trimming took 3 bases from V and 4 from J, leaving 17 bases between them. The CDR3 length is 16 residues. The CDR3 sequence: CASSSGWQTVGNTIYF. The CDR3 DNA sequence: TGTGCCAGCAGCTCCGGCTGGCAGACTGTGGGAAACACCATATATTTT.

V usage is TRBV19 and J usage is TRBJ1-1; D not certain. With 5 bases removed from V and 3 bases from J, the gap between germline ends came to 10 bases. Germline V lookup: CDR1 LNHDA, CDR2 SQIVND (reference sequence). This CDR3 is 13 amino acids long. CDR3 nucleotide sequence: TGTGCCAGTAGTCCGGGGATCTACACTGAAGCTTTCTTT. It specifies CASSPGIYTEAFF.